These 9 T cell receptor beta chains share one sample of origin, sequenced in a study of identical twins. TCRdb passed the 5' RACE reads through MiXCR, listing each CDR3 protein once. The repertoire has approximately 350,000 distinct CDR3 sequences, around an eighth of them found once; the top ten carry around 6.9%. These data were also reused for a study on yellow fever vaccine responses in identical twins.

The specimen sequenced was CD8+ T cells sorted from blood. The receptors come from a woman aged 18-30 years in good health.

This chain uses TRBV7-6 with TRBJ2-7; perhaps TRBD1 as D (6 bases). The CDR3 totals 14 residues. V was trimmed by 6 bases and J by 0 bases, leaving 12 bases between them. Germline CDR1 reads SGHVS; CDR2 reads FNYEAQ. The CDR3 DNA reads TGTGCCAGCAGTTGGACAGAACGCTCCTACGAGCAGTACTTC. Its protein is CASSWTERSYEQYF.

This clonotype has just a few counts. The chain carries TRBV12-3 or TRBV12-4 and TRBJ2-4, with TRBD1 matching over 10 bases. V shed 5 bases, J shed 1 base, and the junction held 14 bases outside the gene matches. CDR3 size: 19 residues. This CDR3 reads CASSPTPSTGGAAKNIQYF. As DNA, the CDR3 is TGTGCCAGCAGTCCCACACCATCGACAGGGGGCGCCGCCAAAAACATTCAGTACTTC.

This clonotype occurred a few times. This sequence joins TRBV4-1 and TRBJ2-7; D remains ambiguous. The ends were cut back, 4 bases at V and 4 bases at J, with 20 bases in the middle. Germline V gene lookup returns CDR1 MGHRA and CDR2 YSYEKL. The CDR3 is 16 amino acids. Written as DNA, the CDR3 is TGCGCCAGCAGCCCACATCCTGCCCCTAGAAGGTACGAGCAGTACTTC. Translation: CASSPHPAPRRYEQYF.

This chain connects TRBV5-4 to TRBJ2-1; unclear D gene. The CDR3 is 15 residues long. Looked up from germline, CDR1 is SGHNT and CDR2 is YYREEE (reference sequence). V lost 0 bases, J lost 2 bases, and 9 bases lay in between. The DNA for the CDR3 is TGTGCCAGCAGCTTGGCCCGACCGGCCTACAATGAGCAGTTCTTC. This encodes CASSLARPAYNEQFF. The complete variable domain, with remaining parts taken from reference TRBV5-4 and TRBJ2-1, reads ETGVTQSPTHLIKTRGQQVTLRCSSQSGHNTVSWYQQALGQGPQFIFQYYREEENGRGNFPPRFSGLQFPNYSSELNVNALELDDSALYLCASSLARPAYNEQFFGPGTRLTVL.

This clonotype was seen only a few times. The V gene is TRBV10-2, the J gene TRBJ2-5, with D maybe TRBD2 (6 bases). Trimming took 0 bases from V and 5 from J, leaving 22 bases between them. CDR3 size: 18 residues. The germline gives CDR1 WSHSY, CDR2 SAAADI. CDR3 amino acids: CASSESRTSNMHAETQYF. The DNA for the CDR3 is TGCGCCAGCAGTGAGTCTAGAACTAGCAATATGCACGCGGAGACCCAGTACTTC.

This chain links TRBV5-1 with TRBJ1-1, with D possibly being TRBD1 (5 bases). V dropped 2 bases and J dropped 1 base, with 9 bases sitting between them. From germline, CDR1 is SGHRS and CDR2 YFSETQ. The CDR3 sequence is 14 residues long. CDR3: CASSFQGANTEAFF. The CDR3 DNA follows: TGCGCCAGCAGCTTTCAAGGGGCGAACACTGAAGCTTTCTTT.

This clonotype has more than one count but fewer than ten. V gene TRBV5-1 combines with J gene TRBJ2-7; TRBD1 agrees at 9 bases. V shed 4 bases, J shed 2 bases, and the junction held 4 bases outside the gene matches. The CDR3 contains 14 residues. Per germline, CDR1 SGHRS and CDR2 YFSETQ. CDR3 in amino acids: CASSPGTGTYEQYV. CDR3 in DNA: TGCGCCAGCAGCCCCGGGACAGGGACCTACGAGCAGTACGTC.

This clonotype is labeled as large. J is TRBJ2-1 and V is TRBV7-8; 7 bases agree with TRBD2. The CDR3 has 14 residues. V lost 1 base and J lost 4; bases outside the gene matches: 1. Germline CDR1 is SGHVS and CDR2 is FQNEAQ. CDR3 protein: CASSLGLAYNEQFF. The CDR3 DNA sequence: TGTGCCAGCAGCTTAGGACTAGCTTACAATGAGCAGTTCTTC.

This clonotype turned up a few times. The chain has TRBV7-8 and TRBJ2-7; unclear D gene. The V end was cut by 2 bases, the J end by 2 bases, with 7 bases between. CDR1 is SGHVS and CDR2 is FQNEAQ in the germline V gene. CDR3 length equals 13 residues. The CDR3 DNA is TGTGCCAGCAGCTTAAGCTGGACCTACGAGCAGTACGTC. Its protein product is CASSLSWTYEQYV.